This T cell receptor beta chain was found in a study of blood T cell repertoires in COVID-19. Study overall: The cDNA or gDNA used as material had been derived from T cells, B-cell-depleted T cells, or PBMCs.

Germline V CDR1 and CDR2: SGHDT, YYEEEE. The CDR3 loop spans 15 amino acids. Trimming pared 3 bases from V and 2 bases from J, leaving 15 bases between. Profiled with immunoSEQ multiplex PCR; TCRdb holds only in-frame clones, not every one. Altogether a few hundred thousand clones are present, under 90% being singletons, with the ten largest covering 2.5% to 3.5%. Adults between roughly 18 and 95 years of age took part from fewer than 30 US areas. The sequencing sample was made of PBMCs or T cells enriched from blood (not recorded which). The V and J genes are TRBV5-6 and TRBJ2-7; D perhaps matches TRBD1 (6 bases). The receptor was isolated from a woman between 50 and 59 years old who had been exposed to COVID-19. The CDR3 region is CASSSGGDRPYEQYF. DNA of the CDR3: TGTGCCAGCAGCTCTGGGGGCGACAGGCCCTACGAGCAGTACTTC.